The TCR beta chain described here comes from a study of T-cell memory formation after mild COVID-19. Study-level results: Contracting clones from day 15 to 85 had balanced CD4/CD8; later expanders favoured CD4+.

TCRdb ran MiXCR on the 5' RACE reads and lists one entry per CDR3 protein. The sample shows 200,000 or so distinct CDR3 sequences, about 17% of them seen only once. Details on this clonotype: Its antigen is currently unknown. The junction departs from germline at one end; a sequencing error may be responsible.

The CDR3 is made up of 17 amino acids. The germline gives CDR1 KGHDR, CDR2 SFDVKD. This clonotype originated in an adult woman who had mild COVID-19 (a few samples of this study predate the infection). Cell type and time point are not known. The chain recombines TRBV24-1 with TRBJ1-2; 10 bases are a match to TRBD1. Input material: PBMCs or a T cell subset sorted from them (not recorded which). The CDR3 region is CATSGLLGTGVDYGYTF. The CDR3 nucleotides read TGTGCCACCAGTGGTTTGCTCGGGACAGGGGTTGACTATGGCTACACCTTC.